This T cell receptor beta chain was sequenced in a study of beta chain features in type 1 diabetes. Every single donor gave one heparinised blood draw, and these averaged about 100 mL. Each of the CD4+ naive, central memory, regulatory and stem cell-like memory populations was sorted via CD45RO/CCR7/CD25/CD127/CD95/CD27. This CDR3 is built from 16 residues. Between the trimmed V and J ends, which lost 0 bases and 4 bases, there was a span of 13 bases. The germline CDR1 and CDR2 sequences are LNHNV and YYDKDF (reference sequence). General study results and limits: A moderate, significant TCRB CDR3 shortening appeared in type 1 diabetes across four CD4+ subsets.

Turning to this clone: Its specificity is not known.

The whole isolated RNA underwent reverse transcription, so sequencing captured expressed TCRB transcripts. It was found that naive, central memory and regulatory T cell samples averaged roughly 3.5 million reads. Using immunoSEQ multiplex PCR, the repertoire was profiled, and TCRdb retains in-frame clones only, with some absent. Of roughly 240,000 clones listed, around 65% are singletons. The receptor's source is a man between 25 and 39 years old in good health. The chain couples TRBV15 to TRBJ2-1, with a possible D match to TRBD2 (6 bases). The specimen was naive CD4+ T cells from blood. The CDR3 sequence is CATSRDLLASYNEQFF. CDR3 nucleotide sequence: TGTGCCACCAGCAGAGATCTCCTAGCGAGTTACAATGAGCAGTTCTTC. Drawing the rest from reference TRBV15 and TRBJ2-1, the complete variable domain is DAMVIQNPRYQVTQFGKPVTLSCSQTLNHNVMYWYQQKSSQAPKLLFHYYDKDFNNEADTPDNFQSRRPNTSFCFLDIRSPGLGDTAMYLCATSRDLLASYNEQFFGPGTRLTVL.